This record looks at one T cell receptor beta chain sequence and its context. What it binds is unknown. These data originate in a study of beta chain features in type 1 diabetes. Broader study findings: The study found moderately but significantly shorter TCRB CDR3s in all four CD4+ subsets of Type 1 diabetes patients.

As every portion of the isolated RNA was reverse transcribed, the sequencing read expressed TCRB transcripts. The data were produced by immunoSEQ multiplex PCR, yet TCRdb's version contains in-frame clones alone and is incomplete. The sample lists about 700,000 clones, about an eighth occurring once. CD45RO/CCR7/CD25/CD127/CD95/CD27 sorting isolated CD4+ naive, central memory, regulatory and stem cell-like memory cells. Sample: naive CD4+ T cells from blood. This receptor was obtained from a man younger than 30 with type 1 diabetes.

CDR3 DNA: TGTGCCAGCAGTCCACCGACAGTAGCAGATACGCAGTATTTT. This translates into CASSPPTVADTQYF. The rearrangement uses TRBV6-6 and TRBJ2-3; D perhaps matches TRBD1 (5 bases). The CDR3 is 14 amino acids. The germline CDR1 and CDR2 sequences are MNHNY and SVGAGI (reference sequence). Trimming cost V 5 bases and J 4 bases, with 13 bases left between them.